The source of this TCR beta chain is a study of T cell changes during pregnancy in multiple sclerosis. Generated by immunoSEQ multiplex PCR, the TCRdb table keeps only in-frame clones and is missing some. The sample has about 36,000 clones; approximately 90% are singletons. Looked up from germline, CDR1 is LGHNA and CDR2 is YSLEER. The V and J ends lost 1 base and 0 bases, in that order; junction bases with no gene match: 15. CDR3 length equals 21 residues. The J gene is TRBJ2-6, the V gene TRBV4-3; 7 positions match TRBD1. The clonotype comes from a female donor with multiple sclerosis, enrolled in a pregnancy study. Material: CD8+ T cells from peripheral blood mononuclear cells, obtained in the third trimester of pregnancy. CDR3: CASSQAPRGQFRFSGANVLTF. CDR3 nucleotides: TGCGCCAGCAGCCAAGCCCCCCGGGGACAGTTTCGTTTCTCTGGGGCCAACGTCCTGACTTTC.